These 27 T cell receptor beta chains share one sample of origin, sequenced in a study of T cells after yellow fever vaccination (dated by TCRdb to between 2018 and 2021). Library prep was done by 5' RACE. Sequencer: Illumina NovaSeq 6000. TCRdb handled the public reads itself, with Q25 trimming in fastp and clone calling in MiXCR, and kept productive beta chains. For every CDR3 protein sequence, its rows merge into one entry that carries the most common genes and DNA. The sample contains 100,000 to 150,000 distinct CDR3 sequences, about 8.4% of them found a single time. The ten largest clones take up almost 40% of the sample. The treatment or condition label, read with the paper, signifies: live attenuated yellow fever vaccine strain. Source: CD8+ T cells sorted from PBMCs, taken on the day of the yellow fever booster vaccination. These receptors originate from a man younger than 35 who received the YFV17D yellow fever vaccine.

This clonotype was recorded at least ten times. This chain uses TRBV20-1 with TRBJ2-7; no reliable D call. Trimming cost V 5 bases and J 0 bases, with 20 bases left between them. Germline assignment: CDR1 DFQATT and CDR2 SNEGSKA (reference sequence). The CDR3 is made up of 16 amino acids. As DNA, the CDR3 is TGCAGTGCTCAACCTGACCCCCCTTCAGGCTCCTACGAGCAGTACTTC. Translating gives CSAQPDPPSGSYEQYF.

The sample holds a few counts of this clonotype. The CDR3 DNA reads TGCGCCAGCAGCCTGTCCTCCAGCGGAGAGTGGCGCCAAGAGACCCAGTACTTC. This gives the protein CASSLSSSGEWRQETQYF. The rearrangement links TRBV4-3 to TRBJ2-5, with D perhaps matching TRBD2 (5 bases). V gave up 4 bases and J gave up 1 base, with 22 bases separating them. Germline CDR1 LGHNA, CDR2 YSLEER. The length of the CDR3 is 18 residues.

This clonotype was seen ten or more times. The chain has TRBV20-1 and TRBJ1-1; D call uncertain. CDR1 and CDR2 from the germline V gene are DFQATT and SNEGSKA (reference sequence). This CDR3 is 13 amino acids long. Between the trimmed V and J ends, which lost 2 bases and 5 bases, there was a span of 12 bases. CDR3 sequence: CSARQPNSTEAFF. CDR3 DNA sequence: TGCAGTGCTAGACAACCAAATTCGACTGAAGCTTTCTTT.

This clonotype was counted a few times. V usage is TRBV3-1 and J usage is TRBJ1-5; 8 bases align to TRBD1. Germline V CDR1 and CDR2: LGHDT, YNNKEL (reference sequence). CDR3 length equals 14 residues. J was trimmed by 5 bases and V by 3 bases; bases with no gene match: 3. The CDR3 protein is CASSHSTGDQPQHF. CDR3 in DNA: TGTGCCAGCAGCCACTCGACAGGGGATCAGCCCCAGCATTTT.

V is TRBV13 and J is TRBJ2-3; either TRBD1 or TRBD2 may fit D (7 bases each). This CDR3 region has 14 residues. Trimming shortened V by 3 bases and J by 3 bases, and 10 bases separated the two germline ends. CDR1 and CDR2 from the germline V gene are PRHDT and FYEKMQ (reference sequence). This chain's CDR3 is CASSFRGGTDTQYF. DNA for the CDR3: TGTGCCAGCAGCTTCAGGGGGGGAACAGATACGCAGTATTTT.

There are a few counts of this clonotype. This rearrangement joins TRBV7-2 to TRBJ1-3; D is perhaps TRBD1 (6 bases). Trimming stripped 5 bases from V and 0 bases from J, with 11 bases between. Germline-derived CDR1 and CDR2 are SGHTA and FQGNSA. The CDR3 contains 15 residues. This CDR3 is CASSLDRSSGNTIYF. CDR3 in DNA: TGTGCCAGCAGCCTAGACAGGAGCTCTGGAAACACCATATATTTT.

This clonotype was detected a few times. This chain joins TRBV20-1 and TRBJ1-2; D is ambiguous. V was clipped by 0 bases and J by 8 bases, with 16 bases between them. This CDR3 has 14 residues. From germline, CDR1 is DFQATT and CDR2 SNEGSKA (reference sequence). CDR3 coding DNA: TGCAGTGCTAGAGATCCGAATGGCTCTACAGGCTACACCTTC. Protein sequence: CSARDPNGSTGYTF.

This chain joins TRBV3-1 and TRBJ1-2; unclear D gene. In germline, CDR1 is LGHDT, CDR2 YNNKEL (reference sequence). This CDR3 is built from 13 residues. Trimming stripped 5 bases from V and 4 bases from J, with 11 bases between. The CDR3 coding sequence is TGTGCCAGCAGCTTGGGAGGTAGCTATGGCTACACCTTC. Protein product: CASSLGGSYGYTF.

This clonotype was observed many times. V usage is TRBV28 and J usage is TRBJ2-5, with a possible D match to TRBD2 (5 bases). Per germline, CDR1 MDHEN and CDR2 SYDVKM. Trimming shortened V by 3 bases and J by 6 bases, and 17 bases separated the two germline ends. The length of the CDR3 is 15 residues. DNA of the CDR3: TGTGCCAGCAGTTTCGCGGAGGAGCTGGAGAAGACCCAGTACTTC. It translates to CASSFAEELEKTQYF.

V is TRBV6-2 or TRBV6-3 and J is TRBJ2-5; possible D gene TRBD2, 6 bases. The V gene's germline CDR1 is MNHEY and CDR2 SVGEGT. Trimming left V 2 bases short and J 3 bases short, with 10 bases between. The CDR3 extends over 14 amino acids. CDR3: CASSYDPGEETQYF. The CDR3 DNA follows: TGTGCCAGCAGTTACGACCCGGGGGAAGAGACCCAGTACTTC.

This clonotype appeared a few times. V is TRBV7-9 and J is TRBJ2-3; TRBD2 matches 12 bases. From germline, CDR1 is SEHNR and CDR2 FQNEAQ (reference sequence). The CDR3 totals 16 residues. With 6 bases clipped from V and 5 bases from J, the junction kept 9 bases outside the gene matches. CDR3 in amino acids: CASSLGLAGNIDTQYF. DNA for the CDR3: TGTGCCAGCAGTCTTGGACTAGCGGGGAATATAGATACGCAGTATTTT.

This clonotype was seen a few times. This chain links TRBV29-1 with TRBJ2-1, with D maybe TRBD2 (6 bases). Trimming took 3 bases from V and 8 from J, leaving 11 bases between them. Germline-derived CDR1 and CDR2 are SQVTM and ANQGSEA. The CDR3 is 12 amino acids. Here the CDR3 reads CSVEEGRDEQFF. The CDR3 nucleotides are TGCAGCGTTGAGGAGGGACGGGATGAGCAGTTCTTC.

This clonotype was detected only a few times. The chain is built from TRBV5-1 and TRBJ1-1; 8 bases fit TRBD1. This CDR3 region has 15 residues. Germline lookup yields CDR1 SGHRS and CDR2 YFSETQ. The V and J ends lost 1 base and 5 bases, in that order; junction bases with no gene match: 7. CDR3 sequence: CASSLIRTGSTEAFF. As DNA, the CDR3 is TGCGCCAGCAGCTTGATTAGGACAGGGTCGACTGAAGCTTTCTTT.

This rearrangement joins TRBV4-1 to TRBJ1-4, with D unclear. This CDR3 contains 14 residues. The ends were cut back, 1 base at V and 2 bases at J, with 5 bases in the middle. Germline CDR1 and CDR2: MGHRA and YSYEKL. The DNA for the CDR3 is TGCGCCAGCAGCCAAGTAGAGACTAATGAAAAACTGTTTTTT. Translating it yields CASSQVETNEKLFF.

This clonotype was detected only a few times. This chain links TRBV24-1 with TRBJ2-2; 8 bases map to TRBD1. The CDR3 covers 17 residues. The germline V gene encodes CDR1 KGHDR and CDR2 SFDVKD. Germline trimming cut 4 bases from V and 6 bases from J; bases unmatched to any gene: 12. The CDR3 loop reads CATSEEDRGGSAGELFF. CDR3 bases: TGTGCCACCAGTGAAGAAGACAGGGGCGGTTCGGCCGGGGAGCTGTTTTTT.

This clonotype was observed a single time. This rearrangement joins TRBV5-4 to TRBJ2-7; 8 bases map to TRBD2. Trimming took 5 bases from V and 5 from J; bases not matched to a gene: 9. The CDR3 contains 14 residues. Germline CDR1 reads SGHNT; CDR2 reads YYREEE (reference sequence). For the CDR3, the DNA is TGTGCCAGCAGGACCCCGGGGGGGCCGGACGAGCAGTACTTC. Translation: CASRTPGGPDEQYF.

This clonotype was counted at least ten times. The J gene is TRBJ2-6, the V gene TRBV4-1; weak D call: TRBD1 (6 bases). Trimming stripped 1 base from V and 0 bases from J, with 13 bases between. Germline CDR1 is MGHRA and CDR2 is YSYEKL. This CDR3 has 18 residues. For the CDR3, the DNA is TGCGCCAGCAGCCAAGGTTCGGACAGTCACTCTGGGGCCAACGTCCTGACTTTC. Translating it yields CASSQGSDSHSGANVLTF.

This clonotype was recorded a few times. The CDR3 loop reads CASSQDGINEKLFF. The DNA of the CDR3 is TGCGCCAGCAGCCAAGATGGGATTAATGAAAAACTGTTTTTT. The chain recombines TRBV4-3 with TRBJ1-4; no reliable D call. The ends were cut back, 0 bases at V and 4 bases at J, with 6 bases in the middle. Germline CDR1 and CDR2: LGHNA and YSLEER. This CDR3 comprises 14 residues.

Only one count was recorded for this clonotype. This chain uses TRBV7-3 with TRBJ2-1; 16 bases align to TRBD2. The CDR3 is made up of 16 amino acids. The ends lost 3 bases at V and 8 bases at J; junction bases unmatched: 4. Germline assignment: CDR1 SGHTA and CDR2 FQGTGA. CDR3 DNA: TGTGCCAGCAGCTTGGGACTAGCGGGGGGGTTCTATGAGCAGTTCTTC. Translated: CASSLGLAGGFYEQFF.

This clonotype has only a few counts. V and J are TRBV28 and TRBJ1-5; maybe TRBD1 (6 bases). The CDR3 contains 16 residues. The germline CDR1 and CDR2 sequences are MDHEN and SYDVKM. V gave up 6 bases and J gave up 7 bases, with 22 bases separating them. The CDR3 spells CASRLRGGQFDQPQHF. The CDR3 DNA is TGTGCCAGCAGGCTAAGGGGCGGACAGTTTGACCAGCCCCAGCATTTT. Together with reference TRBV28 and TRBJ1-5, the CDR3 gives the full variable domain: DVKVTQSSRYLVKRTGEKVFLECVQDMDHENMFWYRQDPGLGLRLIYFSYDVKMKEKGDIPEGYSVSREKKERFSLILESASTNQTSMYLCASRLRGGQFDQPQHFGDGTRLSIL.

This chain joins TRBV12-3 or TRBV12-4 and TRBJ2-6; TRBD1 agrees at 7 bases. The V segment lost 5 bases and the J segment 0 bases; nucleotides outside the gene matches: 7. The CDR3 consists of 17 residues. CDR3 in amino acids: CASSIRTGRSGANVLTF. CDR3 nucleotide sequence: TGTGCCAGCAGTATCCGGACAGGACGCTCTGGGGCCAACGTCCTGACTTTC.

The chain is built from TRBV5-5 and TRBJ2-7; tentative D call: TRBD2 (5 bases). The CDR3 runs 14 residues. Germline V CDR1 and CDR2: SGHKS, YYEKEE (reference sequence). V dropped 3 bases and J dropped 3 bases, with 13 bases sitting between them. CDR3 amino acids: CASSSPYAGYEQYV. The CDR3, as DNA: TGTGCCAGCAGCTCCCCGTATGCGGGCTACGAGCAGTACGTC.

This clonotype was picked up a small number of times. The V call is TRBV12-3 or TRBV12-4, the J call TRBJ2-1, with D possibly matching TRBD2 (6 bases). The CDR3 sequence is 15 residues long. V lost 7 bases and J lost 0, with 13 bases in between. The CDR3 DNA reads TGTGCCAGCACTTGGAGGGATAGCTCCTACAATGAGCAGTTCTTC. The encoded protein is CASTWRDSSYNEQFF.

The chain is built from TRBV29-1 and TRBJ2-7, with D perhaps matching TRBD2 (5 bases). CDR3 length: 12 residues. Germline V gives CDR1 SQVTM, CDR2 ANQGSEA. The V end was cut by 2 bases, the J end by 3 bases, with 8 bases between. CDR3 loop: CSVETDYYEQYF. The CDR3 DNA reads TGCAGCGTTGAAACTGACTACTACGAGCAGTACTTC.

The V call is TRBV5-6, the J call TRBJ2-2; TRBD1 might be the D (6 bases). V lost 4 bases to trimming and J lost 4 bases, with 17 bases between them. Germline V gene lookup returns CDR1 SGHDT and CDR2 YYEEEE. The CDR3 sequence is 16 residues long. The CDR3 is CASSLMDRGSTGELFF. The CDR3 bases are TGTGCCAGCAGCCTAATGGACAGAGGGAGCACCGGGGAGCTGTTTTTT.

The chain links TRBV27 to TRBJ2-1, with TRBD1 matching over 8 bases. The CDR3 extends over 15 amino acids. Trimming removed 7 bases from V and 4 bases from J; junction bases left unmatched: 9. Germline V gene lookup returns CDR1 MNHEY and CDR2 SMNVEV (reference sequence). The CDR3 spells CASTRGQGSYNEQFF. The CDR3 DNA follows: TGTGCCAGCACCAGAGGACAGGGATCGTACAATGAGCAGTTCTTC.

Many counts were recorded for this clonotype. This chain joins TRBV5-1 and TRBJ2-4, with a tentative D call TRBD1 (6 bases). Germline V gene data show CDR1 as SGHRS and CDR2 as YFSETQ. Trimming shortened V by 4 bases and J by 6 bases, and 20 bases separated the two germline ends. CDR3 length: 16 amino acids. The CDR3 region is CASSQGWGLESNIQYF. CDR3 DNA: TGCGCCAGCAGCCAAGGATGGGGGCTCGAATCAAACATTCAGTACTTC.